These 29 T cell receptor beta chains originate from one sample sequenced in a study of T cell responses to AZD1222 COVID-19 vaccine. Using immunoSEQ multiplex PCR, the repertoire was profiled, and TCRdb retains in-frame clones only, with some absent. The profile covers approximately 92,000 clones, with around 90% appearing a single time and 7.5% taken by the ten largest. This specimen consisted of peripheral blood, obtained on day 0 of AZD1222 vaccination. These receptors all come from an adult in good health.

This sequence joins TRBV4-1 and TRBJ1-4; D is uncertain. This CDR3 contains 13 residues. The V gene's germline CDR1 is MGHRA and CDR2 YSYEKL. The V gene lost 0 bases and the J gene lost 8 bases, with 7 bases spanning the gap. The CDR3 is CASSQDMREKLFF. CDR3 DNA sequence: TGCGCCAGCAGCCAAGACATGAGGGAAAAACTGTTTTTT.

The CDR3 here is CASSHASHDEKLFF. The CDR3, as DNA: TGTGCCAGCTCCCATGCTTCACACGATGAAAAACTGTTTTTT. The V gene is TRBV18, the J gene TRBJ1-4; D is undetermined. This CDR3 spans 14 amino acids. V was clipped by 6 bases and J by 6 bases, with 14 bases between them. Germline CDR1 is KGHSH and CDR2 is LQKENI.

CDR3 nucleotides: TGTGCCAGCTCACCACGGGGTCGGGACAATGAAGCTTTCTTT. Its protein is CASSPRGRDNEAFF. The V gene is TRBV18, the J gene TRBJ1-1, with D possibly TRBD1 on 6 matching bases. Trimming shortened V by 1 base and J by 7 bases, and 13 bases separated the two germline ends. Germline CDR1 and CDR2: KGHSH and LQKENI. The CDR3 has 14 amino acids.

The rearrangement uses TRBV5-1 and TRBJ1-3; D possibly corresponds to TRBD1 (5 bases). V shed 2 bases and J shed 2 bases, with 11 bases lying between them. Germline CDR1 is SGHRS and CDR2 is YFSETQ. This CDR3 comprises 15 residues. The CDR3 DNA reads TGCGCCAGCAGCTTACAGGCCCCCCCTGGAAACACCATATATTTT. This gives the protein CASSLQAPPGNTIYF. The whole variable domain, remainder taken from reference TRBV5-1 and TRBJ1-3, is KAGVTQTPRYLIKTRGQQVTLSCSPISGHRSVSWYQQTPGQGLQFLFEYFSETQRNKGNFPGRFSGRQFSNSRSEMNVSTLELGDSALYLCASSLQAPPGNTIYFGEGSWLTVV.

The DNA for the CDR3 is TGTGCCAGCAGTTTAGGACGGGTGGGGACCGGGGAGCTGTTTTTT. Residues: CASSLGRVGTGELFF. V is TRBV28 and J is TRBJ2-2, with D hard to call. This CDR3 region has 15 residues. Trimming stripped 2 bases from V and 5 bases from J, with 12 bases between. Germline V gives CDR1 MDHEN, CDR2 SYDVKM.

The chain employs TRBV28 and TRBJ2-7; D is unresolved. CDR3 length: 14 amino acids. Between the trimmed V and J ends, which lost 7 bases and 3 bases, there was a span of 16 bases. Germline values: CDR1 MDHEN, CDR2 SYDVKM. The CDR3 nucleotides are TGTGCCAGCACCCGAGGATGGAAGAACTACGAGCAGTACTTC. Its protein product is CASTRGWKNYEQYF.

The chain has TRBV27 and TRBJ2-4; TRBD1 matches at 7 bases. Trimming removed 6 bases from V and 1 base from J; junction bases left unmatched: 6. CDR3 length equals 15 residues. Germline lookup yields CDR1 MNHEY and CDR2 SMNVEV (reference sequence). The CDR3 nucleotides read TGTGCCAGCAGCCCAGGGACAGTCGCCAAAAACATTCAGTACTTC. Translated: CASSPGTVAKNIQYF.

CDR3 sequence reads: CATSRVTATEAFF. CDR3 DNA: TGTGCCACCAGCAGGGTGACAGCCACTGAAGCTTTCTTT. The chain combines TRBV15 with TRBJ1-1; TRBD1 is a possible D gene (5 bases). Trimming removed 3 bases from V and 4 bases from J, with 9 bases in between. In germline, CDR1 is LNHNV, CDR2 YYDKDF (reference sequence). The CDR3 is made up of 13 amino acids.

V and J are TRBV6-2 or TRBV6-3 and TRBJ1-1; 7 bases are shared with TRBD1. V gave up 6 bases and J gave up 4 bases; unmatched junction bases: 8. Looked up from germline, CDR1 is MNHEY and CDR2 is SVGEGT. The CDR3 length is 14 residues. CDR3 DNA sequence: TGTGCCAGCAGCAAAAGACAGGGTGGCACTGAAGCTTTCTTT. It translates to CASSKRQGGTEAFF.

This clone turned up a few times. The CDR3 DNA reads TGCGCCAGCAGCCAAGATTACAGGGGATCGATTGAAAAACTGTTTTTT. Its translation: CASSQDYRGSIEKLFF. V is TRBV4-3 and J is TRBJ1-4, with TRBD1 matching over 7 bases. The J segment lost 7 bases and the V segment lost 0 bases, leaving 8 bases of the junction unmatched. Per germline, CDR1 LGHNA and CDR2 YSLEER. The CDR3 is 16 amino acids.

The CDR3 DNA sequence: TGTGCCAGCAGTTTAGCGCTTAATCAGCCCCAGCATTTT. Translation gives CASSLALNQPQHF. The chain uses TRBV12-3 or TRBV12-4 and TRBJ1-5; D gene ambiguous. This CDR3 contains 13 residues. V was trimmed by 0 bases and J by 4 bases, leaving 4 bases between them.

Details on this clone: Other nucleotide sequences from this sample produce the same CDR3. The chain carries TRBV7-9 and TRBJ1-5; D is unresolved. Trimming cost V 5 bases and J 0 bases, with 8 bases left between them. From germline, CDR1 is SEHNR and CDR2 FQNEAQ (reference sequence). This CDR3 contains 14 residues. The CDR3 loop reads CASSLEGSNQPQHF. The CDR3 DNA sequence: TGTGCCAGCAGCCTAGAAGGTAGCAATCAGCCCCAGCATTTT.

The chain joins TRBV2 to TRBJ1-5; D possibly corresponds to TRBD1 (6 bases). The CDR3 is made up of 14 amino acids. The germline V gene has CDR1 SNHLY and CDR2 FYNNEI. Trimming took 7 bases from V and 2 from J, leaving 12 bases between them. CDR3 DNA: TGTGCCAGCAACACAGGACAGCGCAATCAGCCCCAGCATTTT. Protein product: CASNTGQRNQPQHF.

CDR3 sequence: CASSTRQGDSPLHF. The CDR3 nucleotides are TGTGCCAGCAGCACCCGACAGGGCGACTCACCCCTCCACTTT. The chain links TRBV3-1 (or the pseudogene TRBV3-2) to TRBJ1-6; the match to TRBD1 covers 7 bases. CDR1 is LGHDT, CDR2 YNNKEL, per germline (reference sequence). This CDR3 contains 14 residues. V shed 5 bases and J 10 bases; nucleotides not matched to a gene: 8.

The V call is TRBV10-2, the J call TRBJ1-1; D gene unclear. Trimming stripped 2 bases from V and 10 bases from J, with 17 bases between. The CDR3 has 14 residues. Germline lookup yields CDR1 WSHSY and CDR2 SAAADI. CDR3 region: CASSEPVDPPGAFF. The CDR3 nucleotides are TGCGCCAGCAGTGAGCCCGTGGATCCCCCGGGAGCTTTCTTT.

The rearrangement uses TRBV3-1 (or the pseudogene TRBV3-2) and TRBJ2-6, with D perhaps matching TRBD2 (5 bases). The CDR3 is 16 residues long. Looked up from germline, CDR1 is LGHDT and CDR2 is YNNKEL (reference sequence). V lost 1 base and J 3 bases, leaving 10 bases between the germline ends. The CDR3 here is CASSQVAGVGANVLTF. The CDR3 DNA is TGTGCCAGCAGCCAAGTAGCCGGGGTTGGGGCCAACGTCCTGACTTTC.

The chain is built from TRBV18 and TRBJ2-1, with TRBD2 matching over 13 bases. V lost 2 bases to trimming and J lost 16 bases; unmatched junction nucleotides: 14. The CDR3 loop spans 16 amino acids. The germline V gene encodes CDR1 KGHSH and CDR2 LQKENI. The CDR3 sequence is CASSPAGTSGIGAFFF. CDR3 DNA: TGTGCCAGCTCACCAGCCGGGACTAGCGGGATCGGGGCTTTTTTCTTC.

The chain recombines TRBV28 with TRBJ1-5, with D possibly being TRBD1 (6 bases). This CDR3 contains 16 residues. The germline V and J ends were trimmed by 5 bases and 6 bases, with 20 bases remaining between them. The V gene's germline CDR1 is MDHEN and CDR2 SYDVKM. The CDR3 loop reads CASSRADRYPRQPQHF. DNA for the CDR3: TGTGCCAGCAGTAGAGCTGACAGGTATCCCCGTCAGCCCCAGCATTTT.

The chain couples TRBV7-9 to TRBJ1-1, with TRBD1 identical over 7 bases. Germline CDR1 reads SEHNR; CDR2 reads FQNEAQ (reference sequence). There are 13 residues in the CDR3. With 4 bases clipped from V and 5 bases from J, the junction kept 4 bases outside the gene matches. The CDR3 here is CASSSAGGTEAFF. In DNA form, the CDR3 reads TGTGCCAGCAGCTCGGCAGGGGGGACTGAAGCTTTCTTT.

This clone appeared a single time. The J gene is TRBJ2-7, the V gene TRBV2, with D tentatively TRBD1 or TRBD2 (6 bases each). V was clipped by 7 bases and J by 3 bases, with 19 bases between them. CDR1 is SNHLY and CDR2 is FYNNEI in the germline V gene. The CDR3 consists of 15 residues. The CDR3 here is CASTGTFSGDYEQYF. For the CDR3, the DNA is TGTGCCAGCACTGGGACATTTAGCGGTGACTACGAGCAGTACTTC.

This clone appeared a single time. V usage is TRBV7-8 and J usage is TRBJ2-5, with TRBD1 matching over 8 bases. The CDR3 sequence is 15 residues long. In germline, CDR1 is SGHVS, CDR2 FQNEAQ. J lost 1 base, V lost 0 bases, and 1 base had no gene match. Here the CDR3 reads CASSLATGGQETQYF. DNA for the CDR3: TGTGCCAGCAGCTTAGCTACAGGGGGCCAAGAGACCCAGTACTTC. The complete variable domain, with remaining parts taken from reference TRBV7-8 and TRBJ2-5, reads GAGVSQSPRYKVAKRGQDVALRCDPISGHVSLFWYQQALGQGPEFLTYFQNEAQLDKSGLPSDRFFAERPEGSVSTLKIQRTQQEDSAVYLCASSLATGGQETQYFGPGTRLLVL.

The chain combines TRBV25-1 with TRBJ2-2; D remains unclear. There are 15 residues in the CDR3. Germline V gives CDR1 MGHDK, CDR2 SYGVNS. V was cut by 3 bases and J by 4 bases, with 12 bases left in between. As DNA, the CDR3 is TGTGCCAGCAGTGAGTGGGAATGGGGCACCGGGGAGCTGTTTTTT. Its protein is CASSEWEWGTGELFF.

This sequence joins TRBV7-2 and TRBJ1-5; 7 nucleotides match TRBD1. The ends lost 7 bases at V and 7 bases at J; junction bases unmatched: 7. Germline loops: CDR1 SGHTA, CDR2 FQGNSA. The CDR3 contains 13 residues. The CDR3 here is CASTPRGHQPQHF. Written as DNA, the CDR3 is TGTGCCAGCACCCCTAGGGGGCACCAGCCCCAGCATTTT.

This clone has just one count. J is TRBJ2-7 and V is TRBV27, with D perhaps matching TRBD2 (6 bases). V was clipped by 6 bases and J by 4 bases, with 13 bases between them. The CDR3 is 13 amino acids. CDR1 MNHEY and CDR2 SMNVEV come from the germline V gene (reference sequence). The DNA for the CDR3 is TGTGCCAGCAGCCCATCCCTAGCGTACGAGCAGTACTTC. Residues: CASSPSLAYEQYF.

This chain's CDR3 is CASSKAGVNYGYTF. CDR3 coding DNA: TGTGCCAGCAGCAAAGCAGGGGTTAACTATGGCTACACCTTC. The rearrangement uses TRBV21-1 and TRBJ1-2; no check of the table's D call, TRBD1, against the DNA was made. TRBV21-1 has pseudogene status. This CDR3 comprises 14 residues.

CDR3 amino acids: CASRGWQDSNQPQHF. CDR3 DNA: TGTGCCAGTAGGGGGTGGCAGGATAGCAATCAGCCCCAGCATTTT. The chain uses TRBV19 and TRBJ1-5, with D hard to call. There are 15 residues in the CDR3. Germline values: CDR1 LNHDA, CDR2 SQIVND (reference sequence). V was trimmed by 6 bases and J by 0 bases, leaving 12 bases between them.

CDR3 region: CASSYYTGTGGKVTEAFF. The CDR3, as DNA: TGTGCCAGCAGTTACTATACCGGGACAGGGGGCAAGGTGACTGAAGCTTTCTTT. The chain couples TRBV6-7 to TRBJ1-1, with 12 bases aligning to TRBD1. TRBV6-7 is flagged as an ORF with uncertain function. V lost 1 base to trimming and J lost 5 bases; unmatched junction nucleotides: 11. This CDR3 has 18 residues.

This clone was recorded a few times. This chain joins TRBV6-5 and TRBJ1-5; D remains unclear. The germline gives CDR1 MNHEY, CDR2 SVGAGI. V was pared by 2 bases and J by 0 bases, with 5 bases between. The CDR3 is 14 residues long. The CDR3 is CASSYRDSNQPQHF. DNA for the CDR3: TGTGCCAGCAGTTACAGGGATAGCAATCAGCCCCAGCATTTT.

The rearrangement links TRBV27 to TRBJ2-1, with 11 bases that match TRBD2. Germline trimming cut 6 bases from V and 5 bases from J; bases unmatched to any gene: 6. The germline V gene has CDR1 MNHEY and CDR2 SMNVEV (reference sequence). The CDR3 extends over 15 amino acids. The CDR3 nucleotides are TGTGCCAGCAGGCCACTAGCGGGAGATGACAATGAGCAGTTCTTC. Its protein is CASRPLAGDDNEQFF.